The 23 T cell receptor beta chains given below trace back to one sample, sequenced in a study of CD8+ T cells in alopecia areata. After isolation, RNA underwent reverse transcription to generate cDNA as the sequencing template. TCRdb keeps only in-frame clones here, not all; method: immunoSEQ multiplex PCR. The sample yields under 150,000 clones, about half seen once. Treatment defined: oral pan-JAK inhibitor, 5-10 mg twice daily. This sample comprised CD4+ T cells sorted from blood, obtained at week 4, from a patient treated with tofacitinib. Receptor source: a human donor with alopecia areata.

The chain couples TRBV6-5 to TRBJ2-1; 10 bases are a match to TRBD2. The CDR3 contains 14 residues. With 8 bases clipped from V and 3 bases from J, the junction kept 4 bases outside the gene matches. Germline V gene lookup returns CDR1 MNHEY and CDR2 SVGAGI. CDR3 in amino acids: CASVPSGGYNEQFF. The CDR3 nucleotides read TGTGCCAGCGTACCTAGCGGGGGCTACAATGAGCAGTTCTTC.

The J gene is TRBJ2-4, the V gene TRBV7-9; TRBD1 agrees at 8 bases. CDR1 is SEHNR, CDR2 FQNEAQ, per germline (reference sequence). This CDR3 region has 14 residues. V gave up 5 bases and J gave up 9 bases; unmatched junction bases: 9. CDR3 sequence reads: CASSPRTGTSIQYF. The CDR3 bases are TGTGCCAGCAGCCCACGGACAGGGACAAGCATTCAGTACTTC.

V gene TRBV25-1 combines with J gene TRBJ2-6, with D tentatively TRBD1 (6 bases). The V end was cut by 2 bases, the J end by 3 bases, with 8 bases between. CDR3 length: 15 amino acids. Germline V gives CDR1 MGHDK, CDR2 SYGVNS. The CDR3 here is CASSEGGHGANVLTF. The CDR3 bases are TGTGCCAGCAGTGAAGGGGGCCATGGGGCCAACGTCCTGACTTTC.

In this sample, this clone turned up a few times. This chain uses TRBV5-1 with TRBJ2-1; TRBD2 matches at 10 bases. This CDR3 has 15 amino acids. The germline gives CDR1 SGHRS, CDR2 YFSETQ. The trim removed 5 bases at V and 0 bases at J, leaving 2 bases unmatched. CDR3 in amino acids: CASSSSGSSYNEQFF. DNA of the CDR3: TGCGCCAGCAGTTCTAGCGGGAGCTCCTACAATGAGCAGTTCTTC.

The chain recombines TRBV2 with TRBJ2-5, with 8 bases lining up with TRBD1. Germline V CDR1 and CDR2: SNHLY, FYNNEI. Trimming cost V 2 bases and J 4 bases; bases outside gene matches: 3. This CDR3 has 14 amino acids. CDR3 protein: CASSERTGRETQYF. The CDR3 DNA follows: TGTGCCAGCAGTGAACGGACAGGGAGAGAGACCCAGTACTTC.

This clone has only a few counts. This rearrangement joins TRBV29-1 to TRBJ1-2, with 10 bases fitting TRBD1. Germline lookup yields CDR1 SQVTM and CDR2 ANQGSEA. CDR3 length: 13 residues. V was pared by 5 bases and J by 5 bases, with 5 bases of the junction left unmatched. The CDR3 DNA reads TGCAGCGTTTCGGGACAGGGGATTTATGGCTACACCTTC. Its translation: CSVSGQGIYGYTF.

Note on this clone: This CDR3 is also generated by other DNA sequences in the sample. This chain connects TRBV30 to TRBJ1-2; no reliable D call. Germline V gene sequence: CDR1 GTSNPN, CDR2 SVGIG (reference sequence). This CDR3 has 12 amino acids. The V gene lost 1 base and the J gene lost 1 base, with 4 bases spanning the gap. CDR3 DNA sequence: TGTGCCTGGAGTGCAAATAACTATGGCTACACCTTC. Translation: CAWSANNYGYTF.

The V gene is TRBV27, the J gene TRBJ1-4; D gene unclear. Germline CDR1 MNHEY, CDR2 SMNVEV (reference sequence). The CDR3 covers 15 residues. V lost 6 bases, J lost 10 bases, and 21 bases lay in between. CDR3 sequence reads: CASSTPRGPPGKLFF. For the CDR3, the DNA is TGTGCCAGCAGCACTCCCCGCGGACCACCAGGAAAACTGTTTTTT.

The sample holds a few counts of this clone. The V and J genes are TRBV30 and TRBJ1-1, with 7 bases aligning to TRBD1. This CDR3 has 13 residues. Germline V gene sequence: CDR1 GTSNPN, CDR2 SVGIG (reference sequence). Trimming cost V 3 bases and J 4 bases; bases outside gene matches: 5. CDR3 region: CAWSITGVTEAFF. The CDR3, as DNA: TGTGCCTGGAGCATAACAGGGGTCACTGAAGCTTTCTTT.

This clone was detected only a few times. One end of the junction fails to match germline, which may point to a read error. In nucleotides, the CDR3 is TGCAGCGTTGAACAGGGGGCAGTCCCTCTCTTC. Protein sequence: CSVEQGAVPLF. J is TRBJ2-7 and V is TRBV29-1; 8 nucleotides agree with TRBD1. Germline CDR1 is SQVTM and CDR2 is ANQGSEA. CDR3 length: 11 amino acids.

The chain couples TRBV5-1 to TRBJ2-2; D not certain. Trimming left V 3 bases short and J 5 bases short, with 17 bases between. Germline V gene data show CDR1 as SGHRS and CDR2 as YFSETQ. CDR3 length equals 16 residues. CDR3 coding DNA: TGCGCCAGCAGCTCCATTCCGACGGAAATGACCGGGGAGCTGTTTTTT. Protein sequence: CASSSIPTEMTGELFF.

This clone was recorded once. The chain couples TRBV6-5 to TRBJ2-7; no clear D. V was clipped by 2 bases and J by 6 bases, with 8 bases between them. Per germline, CDR1 MNHEY and CDR2 SVGAGI. The CDR3 totals 12 residues. The CDR3 coding sequence is TGTGCCAGCAGTTACGCACAGAGCGAGCAGTACTTC. It translates to CASSYAQSEQYF.

The table lists this clone with a count of one. The chain is built from TRBV4-1 and TRBJ1-2; 8 bases agree with TRBD1. Germline CDR1 reads MGHRA; CDR2 reads YSYEKL. The V and J ends lost 3 bases and 8 bases, in that order; junction bases with no gene match: 5. There are 13 residues in the CDR3. The CDR3 loop is CASSQDRVGGYTF. The CDR3 DNA sequence: TGCGCCAGCAGCCAGGACAGGGTAGGAGGCTACACCTTC.

This rearrangement joins TRBV29-1 to TRBJ1-2; D gene ambiguous. V was shortened by 3 bases and J by 0 bases, with 20 bases between the two germline ends. Germline V gives CDR1 SQVTM, CDR2 ANQGSEA. The CDR3 consists of 17 residues. The CDR3 sequence is CSVDDAPHTGANYGYTF. DNA of the CDR3: TGCAGCGTTGACGATGCTCCCCACACTGGCGCTAACTATGGCTACACCTTC. Based on the CDR3 plus reference TRBV29-1 and TRBJ1-2, the full variable domain is SAVISQKPSRDICQRGTSLTIQCQVDSQVTMMFWYRQQPGQSLTLIATANQGSEATYESGFVIDKFPISRPNLTFSTLTVSNMSPEDSSIYLCSVDDAPHTGANYGYTFGSGTRLTVV.

The chain employs TRBV19 and TRBJ2-7; no firm D call. The CDR3 contains 18 residues. Germline V CDR1 and CDR2: LNHDA, SQIVND (reference sequence). The V gene lost 1 base and the J gene lost 5 bases, with 24 bases spanning the gap. The CDR3 DNA reads as TGTGCCAGTAGTATAGGAGGATCTAGACCGCGATTCGGCAACGAGCAGTACTTC. It yields the protein CASSIGGSRPRFGNEQYF.

This clone was counted once. The chain couples TRBV30 to TRBJ1-1; the match to TRBD1 covers 12 bases. Trimming at V came to 7 bases and at J to 1 base, leaving 10 bases not matched to a gene. Germline V gene lookup returns CDR1 GTSNPN and CDR2 SVGIG (reference sequence). This CDR3 region has 16 residues. CDR3 loop: CASSGGTGGANTEAFF. The CDR3 DNA reads TGTGCCTCCTCGGGAGGGACAGGGGGCGCGAACACTGAAGCTTTCTTT.

Only a few counts were recorded for this clone. V usage is TRBV7-9 and J usage is TRBJ2-7; no clear D. CDR3 length: 13 residues. V lost 5 bases to trimming and J lost 5 bases, with 13 bases between them. Per the germline V gene, CDR1 is SEHNR and CDR2 is FQNEAQ (reference sequence). This CDR3 reads CASSTPHSNEQYF. DNA of the CDR3: TGTGCCAGCAGCACCCCGCATTCGAACGAGCAGTACTTC. The complete variable domain, with remaining parts taken from reference TRBV7-9 and TRBJ2-7, reads DTGVSQNPRHKITKRGQNVTFRCDPISEHNRLYWYRQTLGQGPEFLTYFQNEAQLEKSRLLSDRFSAERPKGSFSTLEIQRTEQGDSAMYLCASSTPHSNEQYFGPGTRLTVT.

The rearrangement uses TRBV2 and TRBJ1-2; 12 nucleotides match TRBD1. Germline lookup yields CDR1 SNHLY and CDR2 FYNNEI. The CDR3 is 15 residues long. V lost 2 bases to trimming and J lost 6 bases; unmatched junction nucleotides: 4. The CDR3 DNA reads TGTGCCAGCAGTGAATGGGGACAGGGGGCAGATGGCTACACCTTC. This encodes CASSEWGQGADGYTF.

This clone was seen only a few times. The gene calls are TRBV7-2 and TRBJ2-2; D is undetermined. The CDR3 has 14 residues. The V gene lost 5 bases and the J gene lost 0 bases, with 7 bases spanning the gap. In germline, CDR1 is SGHTA, CDR2 FQGNSA. DNA for the CDR3: TGTGCCAGCAGCCGCAGTACGAACACCGGGGAGCTGTTTTTT. Translation gives CASSRSTNTGELFF.

This chain joins TRBV29-1 and TRBJ1-2, with a tentative D call TRBD1 (6 bases). The CDR3 is 12 amino acids. Per germline, CDR1 SQVTM and CDR2 ANQGSEA. Deletions cut 7 bases from V and 4 bases from J, with 13 bases between. CDR3 sequence (DNA): TGCAGCGGATTGACAGGCCTCTATGGCTACACCTTC. It is translated as CSGLTGLYGYTF.

Here the CDR3 DNA reads TGCGCCAGCAGCCAACGAACAAGCGGAACCTACTACAATGAGCAGTTCTTC. Protein product: CASSQRTSGTYYNEQFF. The chain couples TRBV4-1 to TRBJ2-1; perhaps TRBD2 as D (5 bases). Deletions cut 2 bases from V and 3 bases from J, with 17 bases between. In germline, CDR1 is MGHRA, CDR2 YSYEKL. This CDR3 contains 17 residues.

The V and J genes are TRBV30 and TRBJ1-5, with D unclear. Germline CDR1 reads GTSNPN; CDR2 reads SVGIG (reference sequence). This CDR3 contains 12 residues. The ends were cut back, 5 bases at V and 7 bases at J, with 12 bases in the middle. CDR3 sequence reads: CAWGGEGQPQHF. Here the CDR3 DNA reads TGTGCCTGGGGCGGGGAAGGCCAGCCCCAGCATTTT.

The CDR3 coding sequence is TGTGCCTGGGGGTCGGGACTAGCGGGACGCAATGAGCAGTTCTTC. Translation: CAWGSGLAGRNEQFF. V gene TRBV30 combines with J gene TRBJ2-1; TRBD2 agrees at 13 bases. CDR1 is GTSNPN, CDR2 SVGIG, per germline (reference sequence). Losses at the gene ends were 5 bases for V and 6 bases for J; bases not matched to a gene: 7. The CDR3 is 15 amino acids.